One and the same sample provided the 30 T cell receptor beta chains below, sequenced in a study of T-cell memory formation after mild COVID-19. One entry per CDR3 protein results from TCRdb running MiXCR on the 5' RACE reads. The data contain 340,000 or so distinct CDR3 sequences, about an eighth of them singletons. Sequenced: PBMCs or a T cell subset sorted from them (not recorded which). The receptors come from a young man who had mild COVID-19 (a few samples of this study predate the infection). Cell type and time point are not known.

This clonotype was seen repeatedly, ten times or more. In nucleotides, the CDR3 is TGCGCCAGCAGCCATGGGACTAGCAGTTACAATGAGCAGTTCTTC. Its protein product is CASSHGTSSYNEQFF. The rearrangement uses TRBV4-3 and TRBJ2-1; 9 nucleotides line up with TRBD2. This CDR3 is built from 15 residues. J lost 4 bases, V lost 3 bases, and 4 bases had no gene match. Germline V CDR1 and CDR2: LGHNA, YSLEER.

This clonotype has only a few counts. The J gene is TRBJ2-5, the V gene TRBV25-1; TRBD1 aligns across 8 bases. CDR1 is MGHDK, CDR2 SYGVNS, per germline. After removal of 2 bases from V and 4 bases from J, the junction contained 6 bases not matched to a gene. The CDR3 is 15 residues long. The CDR3 region has the DNA TGTGCCAGCAGTGAAGGACAGGGTTTTCGAGAGACCCAGTACTTC. It is translated as CASSEGQGFRETQYF.

This clonotype showed up just a few times. The chain has TRBV5-1 and TRBJ2-5; D may be TRBD1 (5 bases). Germline CDR1 SGHRS, CDR2 YFSETQ. The CDR3 sequence is 14 residues long. Trimming pared 3 bases from V and 1 base from J, leaving 10 bases between. CDR3 residues: CASSSGASQETQYF. The CDR3 bases are TGCGCCAGCAGCTCTGGGGCGTCCCAAGAGACCCAGTACTTC.

V gene TRBV6-5 combines with J gene TRBJ2-2, with 14 bases that match TRBD2. CDR1 is MNHEY, CDR2 SVGAGI, per germline. V was clipped by 6 bases and J by 5 bases; unmatched bases: 8. CDR3 length equals 17 residues. CDR3 amino acids: CASRPNRTSGGTGELFF. CDR3 DNA sequence: TGTGCCAGCAGACCAAACCGGACTAGCGGGGGGACCGGGGAGCTGTTTTTT.

V usage is TRBV28 and J usage is TRBJ2-6; D could derive from TRBD1 or TRBD2 (5 bases each). Germline V gene sequence: CDR1 MDHEN, CDR2 SYDVKM. The germline V and J ends were trimmed by 8 bases and 2 bases, with 19 bases remaining between them. The CDR3 consists of 17 residues. CDR3 sequence: CASGTDPRRTGANVLTF. The DNA for the CDR3 is TGTGCCAGCGGGACGGACCCGCGCAGGACTGGGGCCAACGTCCTGACTTTC.

This clonotype was picked up a small number of times. The chain is built from TRBV5-4 and TRBJ2-3, with D possibly TRBD2 on 7 matching bases. Germline V CDR1 and CDR2: SGHNT, YYREEE (reference sequence). Between the trimmed V and J ends, which lost 3 bases and 5 bases, there was a span of 13 bases. The CDR3 runs 14 residues. This CDR3 is CASSSKGGGDTQYF. In nucleotides, the CDR3 is TGTGCCAGCAGCTCCAAGGGGGGGGGAGATACGCAGTATTTT.

This clonotype was observed many times. CDR3 in amino acids: CASRDRSSYEQYF. CDR3 nucleotide sequence: TGTGCCAGCCGGGACAGGAGTTCCTACGAGCAGTACTTC. The chain uses TRBV6-1 and TRBJ2-7; 8 bases align to TRBD1. The junction had 4 bases not matched to a gene; V was cut back by 8 bases and J by 1 base. CDR3 size: 13 residues. Germline V gives CDR1 MNHNS, CDR2 SASEGT.

This rearrangement joins TRBV7-8 to TRBJ1-4; D ambiguous. Germline V gives CDR1 SGHVS, CDR2 FQNEAQ. The CDR3 has 16 residues. The ends were cut back, 2 bases at V and 4 bases at J, with 14 bases in the middle. CDR3 residues: CASSLIPGPLNEKLFF. The CDR3, as DNA: TGTGCCAGCAGCTTAATCCCGGGCCCCCTTAATGAAAAACTGTTTTTT.

The V and J genes are TRBV20-1 and TRBJ2-7; D not certain. The germline V gene encodes CDR1 DFQATT and CDR2 SNEGSKA (reference sequence). CDR3 size: 15 residues. V gave up 0 bases and J gave up 4 bases, with 16 bases separating them. CDR3 protein: CSARDLAVSRYEQYF. The CDR3 DNA sequence: TGCAGTGCTAGAGATCTGGCGGTCTCGCGGTACGAGCAGTACTTC.

The chain links TRBV7-9 to TRBJ2-5; 11 bases fit TRBD1. The germline V gene encodes CDR1 SEHNR and CDR2 FQNEAQ (reference sequence). V lost 5 bases to trimming and J lost 1 base; unmatched junction nucleotides: 6. This CDR3 contains 16 residues. The CDR3: CASSAGTGGSQETQYF. CDR3 coding DNA: TGTGCCAGCAGCGCCGGGACAGGGGGTTCCCAAGAGACCCAGTACTTC.

The chain combines TRBV19 with TRBJ2-3; D is ambiguous. CDR1 is LNHDA, CDR2 SQIVND, per germline (reference sequence). The CDR3 is 13 amino acids. Trimming took 1 base from V and 0 from J, leaving 2 bases between them. CDR3 sequence: CASSIASTDTQYF. The CDR3 region has the DNA TGTGCCAGTAGTATAGCGAGCACAGATACGCAGTATTTT.

A note on this clonotype: Just one base apart from a much larger clone, this may be a read error. V gene TRBV20-1 combines with J gene TRBJ1-1; TRBD1 might be the D (5 bases). CDR1 and CDR2 from the germline V gene are DFQATT and SNEGSKA (reference sequence). CDR3 size: 14 residues. Here the CDR3 DNA reads TGCAGTGATAGAGCCCTTGACAGAAACACTGAAGCTTTCTTT. Translated, it gives CSDRALDRNTEAFF.

V usage is TRBV7-6 and J usage is TRBJ2-5, with 13 bases that match TRBD2. CDR3 length: 18 residues. V trimming: 5 bases; J trimming: 1 base; junction bases outside the gene matches: 10. From germline, CDR1 is SGHVS and CDR2 FNYEAQ. The chain's CDR3 is CASSAGLAGAGSQETQYF. In nucleotides, the CDR3 is TGTGCCAGCAGCGCAGGACTAGCGGGGGCAGGGTCCCAAGAGACCCAGTACTTC. The variable domain in full, with the rest retrieved from reference TRBV7-6 and TRBJ2-5, is GAGVSQSPRYKVTKRGQDVALRCDPISGHVSLYWYRQALGQGPEFLTYFNYEAQQDKSGLPNDRFSAERPEGSISTLTIQRTEQRDSAMYRCASSAGLAGAGSQETQYFGPGTRLLVL.

Ten or more counts support this clonotype. The chain has TRBV4-2 and TRBJ2-3, with 14 bases matching TRBD2. Germline-derived CDR1 and CDR2 are LGHNA and YNFKEQ. The CDR3 sequence is 17 residues long. J gave up 7 bases and V 3 bases, and 9 bases lay outside the gene matches. CDR3 bases: TGTGCCAGCAGCCAGGAACCGGGACTAGCGGGGGTATATACGCAGTATTTT. Translation gives CASSQEPGLAGVYTQYF.

This rearrangement joins TRBV12-3 or TRBV12-4 to TRBJ2-3; possibly TRBD1 for D (5 bases). CDR3 length: 14 amino acids. Trimming took 1 base from V and 3 from J, leaving 8 bases between them. Written as DNA, the CDR3 is TGTGCCAGCAGTTTAGTGACAGCGACAGATACGCAGTATTTT. Protein product: CASSLVTATDTQYF.

The chain recombines TRBV5-4 with TRBJ2-2; D is perhaps TRBD1 (6 bases). The germline gives CDR1 SGHNT, CDR2 YYREEE (reference sequence). CDR3 size: 15 residues. V was trimmed by 4 bases and J by 5 bases, leaving 15 bases between them. The chain's CDR3 is CASSPILTGTGELFF. Written as DNA, the CDR3 is TGTGCCAGCAGCCCCATCCTAACAGGGACCGGGGAGCTGTTTTTT.

In DNA, the CDR3 is TGTGCCAGCAGCTTAGCGCGGCAGGGTTTCAATGAGCAGTTCTTC. It translates to CASSLARQGFNEQFF. V and J are TRBV7-9 and TRBJ2-1, with D possibly TRBD1 on 5 matching bases. Trimming pared 0 bases from V and 6 bases from J, leaving 12 bases between. This CDR3 has 15 amino acids. The germline gives CDR1 SEHNR, CDR2 FQNEAQ (reference sequence).

This clonotype was seen more than once but under ten times. The chain carries TRBV12-3 or TRBV12-4 and TRBJ2-2; 9 bases are a match to TRBD2. V lost 6 bases, J lost 0 bases, and 2 bases stayed unmatched. This CDR3 is built from 15 residues. CDR3 sequence (DNA): TGTGCCAGCAGGCGGGGGGGCTCGAACACCGGGGAGCTGTTTTTT. This codes for CASRRGGSNTGELFF.

This clonotype was seen a few times. The rearrangement links TRBV2 to TRBJ2-1; weak D call: TRBD2 (6 bases). Germline V lookup: CDR1 SNHLY, CDR2 FYNNEI. CDR3 length: 12 amino acids. V dropped 6 bases and J dropped 8 bases, with 11 bases sitting between them. The CDR3 nucleotides read TGTGCCAGCAGGGAGCGGGCTGATGAGCAGTTCTTC. Translated: CASRERADEQFF.

This chain joins TRBV7-2 and TRBJ2-7, with 9 bases lining up with TRBD2. Trimming at V came to 4 bases and at J to 3 bases, leaving 10 bases not matched to a gene. Per germline, CDR1 SGHTA and CDR2 FQGNSA. There are 16 residues in the CDR3. The CDR3 DNA sequence: TGTGCCAGCAGCTCCGAGGGCCTAGCGGGGATCTACGAGCAGTACTTC. Translated, it gives CASSSEGLAGIYEQYF.

The CDR3, as DNA: TGCGCCAGCAAAGGACTAGCGTCAGATACGCAGTATTTT. This sequence encodes CASKGLASDTQYF. V is TRBV10-2 and J is TRBJ2-3; 9 bases align to TRBD2. The V gene's germline CDR1 is WSHSY and CDR2 SAAADI. This CDR3 is built from 13 residues. With V trimmed by 7 bases and J by 4 bases, 3 bases remained unmatched.

The chain links TRBV4-1 to TRBJ2-1, with 11 bases lining up with TRBD2. This CDR3 has 16 amino acids. V shed 4 bases, J shed 7 bases, and the junction held 9 bases outside the gene matches. Germline CDR1 MGHRA, CDR2 YSYEKL. As DNA, the CDR3 is TGCGCCAGCAGCCGCGTCACTAGCGGGGGAGGGAATGAGCAGTTCTTC. Its protein product is CASSRVTSGGGNEQFF.

This chain joins TRBV29-1 and TRBJ2-5; TRBD2 matches 15 bases. CDR1 and CDR2 from the germline V gene are SQVTM and ANQGSEA. J gave up 5 bases and V 3 bases, and 1 base lay outside the gene matches. The CDR3 runs 14 residues. CDR3 region: CSVEGTSGGETQYF. As DNA, the CDR3 is TGCAGCGTTGAGGGGACTAGCGGGGGGGAGACCCAGTACTTC.

The chain combines TRBV4-1 with TRBJ2-2, with D tentatively TRBD2 (6 bases). This CDR3 contains 19 residues. V gave up 0 bases and J gave up 4 bases, with 21 bases separating them. CDR1 is MGHRA, CDR2 YSYEKL, per germline. CDR3 loop: CASSQDRGSSAESTGELFF. The CDR3 bases are TGCGCCAGCAGCCAAGATCGGGGATCTAGCGCAGAAAGCACCGGGGAGCTGTTTTTT.

The chain joins TRBV27 to TRBJ2-1; D not certain. Germline V CDR1 and CDR2: MNHEY, SMNVEV (reference sequence). This CDR3 spans 14 amino acids. Trimming stripped 8 bases from V and 4 bases from J, with 15 bases between. The CDR3, as DNA: TGTGCCAGCCGGCCCAGAGGCGAGTACAATGAGCAGTTCTTC. Translation: CASRPRGEYNEQFF.

This clonotype was counted a few times. This rearrangement joins TRBV9 to TRBJ1-3; no reliable D call. CDR3 length equals 16 residues. Trimming removed 0 bases from V and 0 bases from J, with 10 bases in between. Germline V gene sequence: CDR1 SGDLS, CDR2 YYNGEE. The CDR3 nucleotides read TGTGCCAGCAGCGTAGGATCGGCCACCTCTGGAAACACCATATATTTT. Its translation: CASSVGSATSGNTIYF.

The V and J genes are TRBV24-1 and TRBJ2-5, with TRBD1 identical over 9 bases. CDR3 size: 13 residues. J gave up 4 bases and V 4 bases, and 0 bases lay outside the gene matches. Looked up from germline, CDR1 is KGHDR and CDR2 is SFDVKD. The CDR3 is CATSEGQGETQYF. For the CDR3, the DNA is TGTGCCACCAGTGAGGGACAGGGAGAGACCCAGTACTTC.

This clonotype came up a few times. V usage is TRBV6-2 or TRBV6-3 and J usage is TRBJ1-1; D call uncertain. The ends were cut back, 6 bases at V and 0 bases at J, with 8 bases in the middle. The CDR3 consists of 13 residues. The germline CDR1 and CDR2 sequences are MNHEY and SVGEGT. CDR3 amino acids: CASSIQLNTEAFF. The CDR3 coding sequence is TGTGCCAGCAGCATTCAACTGAACACTGAAGCTTTCTTT.

This clonotype has at least ten counts. V and J are TRBV5-1 and TRBJ2-5; the D is unclear. The CDR3 is made up of 14 amino acids. From germline, CDR1 is SGHRS and CDR2 YFSETQ. Deletions cut 3 bases from V and 2 bases from J, with 11 bases between. CDR3 bases: TGCGCCAGCAGCTGGGGATCAACGCAAGAGACCCAGTACTTC. This sequence encodes CASSWGSTQETQYF.

This clonotype has only a few counts. The rearrangement uses TRBV20-1 and TRBJ1-5; TRBD1 agrees at 10 bases. The CDR3 loop spans 13 amino acids. Germline loops: CDR1 DFQATT, CDR2 SNEGSKA (reference sequence). V shed 1 base, J shed 7 bases, and the junction held 1 base outside the gene matches. For the CDR3, the DNA is TGCAGTGCTAGAGGGACAGGGGGGCAGCCCCAGCATTTT. It codes for CSARGTGGQPQHF.